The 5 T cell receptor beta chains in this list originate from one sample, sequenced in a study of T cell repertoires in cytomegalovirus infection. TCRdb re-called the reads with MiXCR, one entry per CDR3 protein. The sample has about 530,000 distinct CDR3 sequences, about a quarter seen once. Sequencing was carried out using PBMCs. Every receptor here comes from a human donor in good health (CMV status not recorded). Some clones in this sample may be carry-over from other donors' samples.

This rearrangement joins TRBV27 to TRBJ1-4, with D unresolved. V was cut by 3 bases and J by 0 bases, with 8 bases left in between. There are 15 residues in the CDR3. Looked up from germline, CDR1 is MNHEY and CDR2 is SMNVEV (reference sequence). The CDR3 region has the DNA TGTGCCAGCAGTTTCATAGCTGCAACTAATGAAAAACTGTTTTTT. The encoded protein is CASSFIAATNEKLFF.

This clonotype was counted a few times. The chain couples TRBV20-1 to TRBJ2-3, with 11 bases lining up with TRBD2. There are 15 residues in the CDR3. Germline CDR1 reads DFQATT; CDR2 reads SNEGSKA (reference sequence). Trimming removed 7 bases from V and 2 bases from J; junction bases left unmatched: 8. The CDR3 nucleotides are TGCAGTGGATCTACTAGCGGGAGTCTCACAGATACGCAGTATTTT. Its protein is CSGSTSGSLTDTQYF.

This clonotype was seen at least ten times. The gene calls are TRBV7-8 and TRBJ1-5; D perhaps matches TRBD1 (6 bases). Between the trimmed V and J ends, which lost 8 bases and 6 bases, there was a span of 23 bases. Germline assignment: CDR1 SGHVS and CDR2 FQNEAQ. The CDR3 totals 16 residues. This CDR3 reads CASGLGTPKARQPQHF. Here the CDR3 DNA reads TGTGCCAGCGGACTAGGGACACCTAAAGCCCGTCAGCCCCAGCATTTT.

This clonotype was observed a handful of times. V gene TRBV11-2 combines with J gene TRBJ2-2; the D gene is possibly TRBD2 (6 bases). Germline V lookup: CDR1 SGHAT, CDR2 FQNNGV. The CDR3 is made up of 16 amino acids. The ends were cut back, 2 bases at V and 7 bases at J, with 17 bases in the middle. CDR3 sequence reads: CASSLMGLRALGELFF. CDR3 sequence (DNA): TGTGCCAGCAGCTTAATGGGACTCCGGGCCCTCGGGGAGCTGTTTTTT.

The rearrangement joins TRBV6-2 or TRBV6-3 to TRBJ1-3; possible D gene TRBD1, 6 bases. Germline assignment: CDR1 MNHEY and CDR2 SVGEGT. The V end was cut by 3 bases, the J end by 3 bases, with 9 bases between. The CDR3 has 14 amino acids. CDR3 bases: TGTGCCAGCAGTTATGGGGGACATGGAAACACCATATATTTT. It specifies CASSYGGHGNTIYF.